A selection of T cell receptor beta chains follows, all from one sample in a study of graft-versus-host responses after intestinal transplantation. Libraries were prepared by immunoSEQ multiplex PCR; TCRdb keeps only in-frame clonotypes and omits some of them. This table holds tens of thousands of clones, around 92% found once. The input for sequencing was PBMCs, taken 98 days after intestinal transplantation. Receptor source: a human patient who received an intestinal transplant, so some T cells may come from the graft donor. CDR3s include the opening cysteine and the closing phenylalanine or tryptophan. A D gene is named only where the DNA matches it firmly. Size tells how often a clone was seen (once, few, many) or the class of an expanded clone, and some rows leave it out.

CDR3: CASSPSQGNTDTQYF
DNA: TGTGCCAGCAGCCCGTCCCAGGGAAACACAGATACGCAGTATTTT
D: -
size: -
V: TRBV5-4
J: TRBJ2-3

CDR3: CASRRRLRDRFQNTEAFF
DNA: TGTGCAAGTCGCCGACGACTCCGGGACAGATTCCAGAACACTGAAGCTTTCTTT
D: -
size: -
V: TRBV12-2
J: TRBJ1-1

CDR3: CASSSDRWTEFYTEAFF
DNA: TGTGCCAGCAGCTCCGACCGCTGGACTGAGTTTTACACTGAAGCTTTCTTT
D: -
size: -
V: TRBV7-9
J: TRBJ1-1

CDR3: CASSREQGGVNYNEQFF
DNA: TGTGCCAGCAGCAGGGAGCAGGGGGGGGTCAACTACAATGAGCAGTTCTTC
D: -
size: -
V: TRBV7-6
J: TRBJ2-1

CDR3: CASSFMTGAGNTIYF
DNA: TGTGCCAGCAGCTTCATGACAGGGGCTGGAAACACCATATATTTT
D: TRBD1
size: -
V: TRBV11-2
J: TRBJ1-3

CDR3: CASSEVGGGPDTQYF
DNA: TGTGCCAGCAGTGAAGTCGGGGGGGGCCCAGATACGCAGTATTTT
D: TRBD2
size: few
V: TRBV6-1
J: TRBJ2-3

CDR3: CASSRDRGNQPQHF
DNA: TGTGCCAGTAGCAGGGACAGGGGTAATCAGCCCCAGCATTTT
D: TRBD1
size: -
V: TRBV19
J: TRBJ1-5

CDR3: CASCLTESYEQYF
DNA: TGTGCCAGCTGTCTCACCGAAAGCTACGAGCAGTACTTC
D: -
size: once
V: TRBV6-8
J: TRBJ2-7

CDR3: CSALGPRADTQYF
DNA: TGCAGCGCCTTAGGGCCCAGGGCGGATACGCAGTATTTT
D: -
size: -
V: TRBV29-1
J: TRBJ2-3

CDR3: CASSLEGGETQYF
DNA: TGTGCCAGCAGCTTAGAGGGTGGAGAGACCCAGTACTTC
D: -
size: -
V: TRBV11-3
J: TRBJ2-5

CDR3: CASRRTGGNQPQHF
DNA: TGTGCAAGTCGCCGTACAGGGGGCAATCAGCCCCAGCATTTT
D: -
size: -
V: TRBV12-2
J: TRBJ1-5

CDR3: CASSGILDSPGNEKLFF
DNA: TGCGCCAGCAGTGGAATTCTCGACAGTCCTGGGAATGAAAAACTGTTTTTT
D: -
size: -
V: TRBV10-2
J: TRBJ1-4

CDR3: CASSGPDSYEETQYF
DNA: TGTGCCAGCAGTGGCCCGGACAGTTATGAAGAGACCCAGTACTTC
D: -
size: -
V: TRBV2
J: TRBJ2-5

CDR3: CAITKLAGATRDEQYF
DNA: TGTGCCATCACTAAACTAGCGGGAGCTACGAGGGACGAGCAGTACTTC
D: TRBD2
size: -
V: TRBV10-3
J: TRBJ2-7

CDR3: CAWSMSGSLAKNIQYF
DNA: TGTGCCTGGAGCATGTCAGGGTCACTAGCCAAAAACATTCAGTACTTC
D: -
size: -
V: TRBV30
J: TRBJ2-4

CDR3: CASSQGDLSLSYEQYF
DNA: TGCGCCAGCAGCCAAGGAGATCTATCACTTTCCTACGAGCAGTACTTC
D: -
size: -
V: TRBV4-1
J: TRBJ2-7

CDR3: CASSERTSVGHYEQYF
DNA: TGTGCCAGCAGCGAACGGACTAGCGTCGGGCACTACGAGCAGTACTTC
D: TRBD2
size: -
V: TRBV11-2
J: TRBJ2-7

CDR3: CASSLRDRIRDEQFF
DNA: TGTGCCAGCAGTTTGAGGGACAGGATTAGGGATGAGCAGTTCTTC
D: TRBD1
size: -
V: TRBV28
J: TRBJ2-1

CDR3: CASSLGLAGVNNEQFF
DNA: TGTGCCAGCAGTCTAGGACTAGCGGGAGTAAACAATGAGCAGTTCTTC
D: TRBD2
size: once
V: TRBV28
J: TRBJ2-1

CDR3: CASSAGTGSNSGYTF
DNA: TGTGCCAGCAGCGCCGGGACAGGGAGTAATAGTGGCTACACCTTC
D: TRBD1
size: -
V: TRBV2
J: TRBJ1-2

CDR3: CASSLVGSYNEQFF
DNA: TGTGCCAGCAGCTTAGTCGGATCCTACAATGAGCAGTTCTTC
D: -
size: -
V: TRBV7-2
J: TRBJ2-1

CDR3: CASSIRRDEQYF
DNA: TGTGCCAGCAGTATACGGAGGGACGAGCAGTACTTC
D: -
size: -
V: TRBV6-4
J: TRBJ2-7

CDR3: CASGTSKPYEQYF
DNA: TGTGCCAGCGGGACTAGTAAGCCCTACGAGCAGTACTTC
D: TRBD2
size: -
V: TRBV6-5
J: TRBJ2-7

CDR3: CASSEQARGYTEAFF
DNA: TGTGCCAGCAGTGAACAGGCCCGGGGGTACACTGAAGCTTTCTTT
D: -
size: -
V: TRBV6-1
J: TRBJ1-1

CDR3: CASSLKRRRTDTQYF
DNA: TGTGCCAGCAGTTTAAAGCGGAGACGCACAGATACGCAGTATTTT
D: -
size: -
V: TRBV28
J: TRBJ2-3

CDR3: CAISVQNTEAFF
DNA: TGTGCCATCAGTGTACAAAACACTGAAGCTTTCTTT
D: -
size: -
V: TRBV10-3
J: TRBJ1-1

CDR3: CATSYRGTPYNEQFF
DNA: TGTGCCACCAGTTACCGGGGGACCCCCTACAATGAGCAGTTCTTC
D: -
size: -
V: TRBV15
J: TRBJ2-1

CDR3: CASSPQGGYYGYTF
DNA: TGTGCCAGCAGCCCACAGGGCGGGTATTATGGCTACACCTTC
D: -
size: -
V: TRBV27
J: TRBJ1-2

CDR3: CASSQVGALYNEQFF
DNA: TGCGCCAGCAGCCAAGTTGGGGCGCTGTACAATGAGCAGTTCTTC
D: -
size: -
V: TRBV4-1
J: TRBJ2-1

CDR3: CASSLGDIVSGNTIYF
DNA: TGTGCCAGCAGCTTGGGGGACATCGTCTCTGGAAACACCATATATTTT
D: -
size: -
V: TRBV5-6
J: TRBJ1-3

CDR3: CASSQAETGTDTQYF
DNA: TGCGCCAGCAGCCAAGCGGAGACTGGCACAGATACGCAGTATTTT
D: -
size: -
V: TRBV4-1
J: TRBJ2-3

CDR3: CASGLLQRGSYQETQYF
DNA: TGTGCTAGTGGTTTGTTACAGCGGGGGTCTTACCAAGAGACCCAGTACTTC
D: TRBD2
size: once
V: TRBV12-5
J: TRBJ2-5

CDR3: CSAQKQGARNTEAFF
DNA: TGCAGCGCCCAAAAACAGGGGGCGAGGAACACTGAAGCTTTCTTT
D: TRBD1
size: -
V: TRBV29-1
J: TRBJ1-1

CDR3: CASSIEVASSYEQYF
DNA: TGTGCCAGTAGTATAGAGGTCGCTAGCTCCTACGAGCAGTACTTC
D: -
size: few
V: TRBV19
J: TRBJ2-7

CDR3: CASRRGLLQETQYF
DNA: TGTGCCAGCAGGAGGGGACTGCTACAAGAGACCCAGTACTTC
D: -
size: -
V: TRBV6-5
J: TRBJ2-5

CDR3: CASSQQGAAYNEQFF
DNA: TGCGCCAGCAGCCAACAGGGGGCCGCCTACAATGAGCAGTTCTTC
D: TRBD1
size: -
V: TRBV5-1
J: TRBJ2-1

CDR3: CASSLRDTVTDTQYF
DNA: TGCGCCAGCAGCTTGAGGGACACCGTCACAGATACGCAGTATTTT
D: -
size: -
V: TRBV5-1
J: TRBJ2-3

CDR3: CASSRSGLREQYF
DNA: TGTGCCAGCAGCCGGAGCGGTCTTCGGGAGCAGTACTTC
D: -
size: -
V: TRBV28
J: TRBJ2-7

CDR3: CASSPGLQYNEQFF
DNA: TGCGCCAGCTCCCCGGGACTACAATACAATGAGCAGTTCTTC
D: TRBD2
size: -
V: TRBV10-1
J: TRBJ2-1

CDR3: CASSSDGGEWAYNEQFF
DNA: TGTGCCAGCAGCTCCGACGGAGGAGAGTGGGCCTACAATGAGCAGTTCTTC
D: -
size: -
V: TRBV11-3
J: TRBJ2-1

CDR3: CASSMSGDGYTF
DNA: TGTGCCAGTAGTATGTCCGGGGACGGCTACACCTTC
D: -
size: -
V: TRBV19
J: TRBJ1-2

CDR3: CASSFGGTLYEQYF
DNA: TGTGCCAGCAGTTTCGGCGGGACCCTCTACGAGCAGTACTTC
D: -
size: -
V: TRBV28
J: TRBJ2-7